Listed below are T cell receptor beta chains from one sample, sequenced in a study of T cell repertoires in cytomegalovirus infection. Antigens for these TCRs are unknown. Using its own MiXCR run on the reads, TCRdb lists one record per CDR3 protein. The sample has hundreds of thousands of distinct CDR3 sequences; about 31% are singletons. Sequenced material: cultured CD8+ T cells from PBMCs, taken from culture after CMV antigen stimulation. These TCRs come from a human donor in good health (CMV status not recorded). Some clones in this sample may be carry-over from other donors' samples. Both conserved end residues are part of each CDR3. D genes are given only for firm matches. Only some rows state a clone size, as once, few, many or a class for expanded clones.

v_call	clone_size	cdr3_length	d_call	j_call	cdr3_nt	cdr3_aa
TRBV4-1	few	18	TRBD2	TRBJ2-3	TGCGCCAGCAGCCAAGATCAACTAGCGGGGCTTTACACAGATACGCAGTATTTT	CASSQDQLAGLYTDTQYF
TRBV28	-	13	-	TRBJ2-6	TGTGCCAGCAGTTATGGTGGGGCCAACGTCCTGACTTTC	CASSYGGANVLTF
TRBV6-1	-	16	-	TRBJ1-2	TGTGCCAGCAGCGTTTCCCTCACAGGGTGGAGATCCGGCTACACCTTC	CASSVSLTGWRSGYTF
TRBV10-2	-	12	-	TRBJ2-2	TGCGCCAGCAACGAGGTGCCCGGGGAGCTGTTTTTT	CASNEVPGELFF
TRBV12-3/TRBV12-4	-	12	-	TRBJ1-1	TGTGCCAGCAGCGGACAAGGCGCTGAAGCTTTCTTT	CASSGQGAEAFF
TRBV4-1	-	16	-	TRBJ1-5	TGCGCCAGCAGCCAAGTTTTTGTTTCTGGCAATCAGCCCCAGCATTTT	CASSQVFVSGNQPQHF
TRBV4-1	-	14	-	TRBJ1-1	TGCGCCAGCAGCCAAGCGAGGGGGGTCACTGAAGCTTTCTTT	CASSQARGVTEAFF
TRBV15	-	14	TRBD1	TRBJ1-4	TGTGCCACCAGCCTGACAGGGGTGGAAGAAAAACTGTTTTTT	CATSLTGVEEKLFF
TRBV7-2	many	15	TRBD2	TRBJ2-1	TGTGCCAGCAGCGTTAGCGGGGGGATCTACAATGAGCAGTTCTTC	CASSVSGGIYNEQFF
TRBV12-3/TRBV12-4	many	13	-	TRBJ2-3	TGTGCCAGCAGTGGTTCTAGCACAGATACGCAGTATTTT	CASSGSSTDTQYF
TRBV7-3	-	16	-	TRBJ2-1	TGTGCCAGCAACTTGGGAGCGGAGGGCTCCTACAATGAGCAGTTCTTC	CASNLGAEGSYNEQFF
TRBV4-1	-	15	TRBD1	TRBJ1-2	TGCGCCAGCAGCCCCGGGACAGCGATCAACTATGGCTACACCTTC	CASSPGTAINYGYTF
TRBV7-2	few	11	-	TRBJ2-4	TGTGCCAGCAGCTTAGAGGGCATTCAGTACTTC	CASSLEGIQYF
TRBV7-9	few	14	-	TRBJ1-6	TGTGCCAGCAGCTTATTGGGTACCGGTTCACCCCTCCACTTT	CASSLLGTGSPLHF
TRBV6-5	-	13	-	TRBJ1-2	TGTGCCAGCAGTTACTCAAGTACCTATGGCTACACCTTC	CASSYSSTYGYTF
TRBV29-1	-	13	-	TRBJ1-1	TGCAGCGTTGTGGCAGGGGAGAACACTGAAGCTTTCTTT	CSVVAGENTEAFF
TRBV27	-	12	-	TRBJ2-5	TGTGCCAGTTGGGACTTCGTGGAGACCCAGTACTTC	CASWDFVETQYF
TRBV27	many	20	TRBD1	TRBJ2-2	TGTGCCAGCAGAAAGATAAATTTCTATACCGGGACAGGGGGGGCCGGGGAGCTGTTTTTT	CASRKINFYTGTGGAGELFF
TRBV18	many	12	-	TRBJ1-1	TGTGCCAGCTCTCCTCGACGGGAGGAAGCTTTCTTT	CASSPRREEAFF
TRBV2	few	18	TRBD1	TRBJ1-1	TGTGCCAGCAGTGGACCGGGACAGGCAAATCCGGGCGGCACTGAAGCTTTCTTT	CASSGPGQANPGGTEAFF
TRBV15	-	15	-	TRBJ2-7	TGTGCCACCAGCAGTATAACAGACCATACCTACGAGCAGTACTTC	CATSSITDHTYEQYF
TRBV6-1	-	15	TRBD2	TRBJ2-2	TGTGCCAGCTCGCGACTAGCGGAAAACACCGGGGAGCTGTTTTTT	CASSRLAENTGELFF
TRBV7-9	many	17	-	TRBJ1-2	TGTGCCAGCAGCTTTTTTCCGGGGGAGAAGACTAACTATGGCTACACCTTC	CASSFFPGEKTNYGYTF
TRBV19	-	14	-	TRBJ1-5	TGTGCCAGTAGTATCGCGGGTAGCAATCAGCCCCAGCATTTT	CASSIAGSNQPQHF
TRBV6-6	-	18	-	TRBJ2-4	TGTGCCAGCAGTTACCAGGACACTCTCATTGAGACCAAAAACATTCAGTACTTC	CASSYQDTLIETKNIQYF
TRBV25-1	-	16	-	TRBJ2-5	TGTGCCAGCAGTGAATTTTTCCTGGGCAACCAAGAGACCCAGTACTTC	CASSEFFLGNQETQYF
TRBV28	many	15	-	TRBJ2-5	TGTGCCAGCTCATTGGAGGGAACGGAAAAAGAGACCCAGTACTTC	CASSLEGTEKETQYF
TRBV7-6	-	13	-	TRBJ1-2	TGTGCCAGCAGCTTAGGAGGGTGGTTAGGCTACACCTTC	CASSLGGWLGYTF
TRBV7-9	-	15	-	TRBJ1-2	TGTGCCAGCAGCTATGGACGGCCGGGAACGGGTGGCTACACCTTC	CASSYGRPGTGGYTF
TRBV7-9	once	16	TRBD2	TRBJ2-7	TGTGCCAACAGCCCCCGACTAGCGGGGGCCGCCTACGAGCAGTACTTC	CANSPRLAGAAYEQYF
TRBV29-1	-	14	TRBD1	TRBJ2-7	TGCAGCACAAGACGGACAGGGGCCTCCTACGAGCAGTACTTC	CSTRRTGASYEQYF
TRBV27	few	14	-	TRBJ1-1	TGTGCCAGCAGTCCACAGGGAGGGCACACTGAAGCTTTCTTT	CASSPQGGHTEAFF
TRBV7-3	-	14	-	TRBJ1-1	TGTGCCAGCAGCTTACGGGCAGGAGACACTGAAGCTTTCTTT	CASSLRAGDTEAFF
TRBV12-5	many	14	TRBD1	TRBJ2-7	TGTGCTAGTGGGCCCGAGGGACAGGGTCGCGAGCAGTACTTC	CASGPEGQGREQYF
TRBV6-5	-	16	-	TRBJ2-3	TGTGCCAGCAGTTATACGCTACAGGGAGCGGCAGATACGCAGTATTTT	CASSYTLQGAADTQYF
TRBV7-8	many	15	-	TRBJ2-3	TGTGCCAGCAGCCCCACAGAGTCACCCGGGGATACGCAGTATTTT	CASSPTESPGDTQYF
TRBV4-1	-	16	-	TRBJ1-4	TGCGCCAGCAGCCAAGGCGCGGACCAGGTTAATGAAAAACTGTTTTTT	CASSQGADQVNEKLFF
TRBV19	-	14	-	TRBJ2-2	TGTGCCAGTACGGAGCGTATGGACACCGGGGAGCTGTTTTTT	CASTERMDTGELFF
TRBV19	-	14	-	TRBJ2-1	TGTCCCAGTAGTCACGGAAGCTCCTACAATGAGCAGTTCTTC	CPSSHGSSYNEQFF
TRBV6-5	few	15	TRBD1	TRBJ2-1	TGTGCCAGCAGTTACGGTCCAGGGGGAAAAAATGAGCAGTTCTTC	CASSYGPGGKNEQFF
TRBV29-1	-	12	-	TRBJ2-7	TGCAGCGTTGTGGACATCTCCTACGAGCAGTACTTC	CSVVDISYEQYF
TRBV19	-	14	TRBD1	TRBJ2-7	TGTGCCAGTAGTTCCCGGGACAGGCGTAACGAGCAGTACTTC	CASSSRDRRNEQYF
TRBV20-1	-	14	-	TRBJ2-1	TGCACTCCAGTGGTGGGGGGGCGGTACAATGAGCAGTTCTTC	CTPVVGGRYNEQFF
TRBV2	few	16	-	TRBJ2-6	TGTGCCAGCTTGGCTCGGACCAGCTCTGGGGCCAACGTCCTGACTTTC	CASLARTSSGANVLTF
TRBV7-6	-	14	-	TRBJ2-1	TGTGCCAGCAGTCTTGGCAGGGGCCAAAATGAGCAGTTCTTC	CASSLGRGQNEQFF
TRBV7-9	many	13	-	TRBJ2-1	TGTGCCAGCAGCTTGCGACAGTACAATGAGCAGTTCTTC	CASSLRQYNEQFF
TRBV20-1	-	13	TRBD1	TRBJ1-1	TGCAGTGCTAGGGGCAGGGGGTATGCTGAAGCTTTCTTT	CSARGRGYAEAFF
TRBV6-5	-	15	-	TRBJ1-1	TGTGCCAGCAGTTACTCGAAGTTGATGGTACTGGAAGCTTTCTTT	CASSYSKLMVLEAFF
TRBV4-1	few	14	-	TRBJ2-3	TGCGCCAGCAGCCAGGCGAAGAGCACAGATACGCAGTATTTT	CASSQAKSTDTQYF
TRBV10-3	few	14	-	TRBJ1-2	TGTGCCATCAGTGATGGGCGGGGGACCCATGGCTACACCTTC	CAISDGRGTHGYTF
TRBV27	few	15	TRBD1	TRBJ1-5	TGTGCCAGCCGCCCGTTGGGACAGATCAATCAGCCCCAGCATTTT	CASRPLGQINQPQHF
TRBV20-1	-	15	-	TRBJ1-5	TGCAGTGCTAGAGACAGGGACGGGAGCAATCAGCCCCAGCATTTT	CSARDRDGSNQPQHF
TRBV6-5	-	16	-	TRBJ2-5	TGTGCCAGCAGTTACTCGGACAGCCCACCCCTAGAGACCCAGTACTTC	CASSYSDSPPLETQYF
TRBV7-9	many	14	-	TRBJ2-7	TGTGCCAGCAGCTTAAGTGCCAGGGCCTACGAGCAGTACTTC	CASSLSARAYEQYF
TRBV4-1	few	13	-	TRBJ1-1	TGCGCCAGCAGCCAGACGGTCGCAACTGAAGCTTTCTTT	CASSQTVATEAFF
TRBV6-5	once	13	-	TRBJ1-5	TGTGCCAGCAGTCCTCGGCCCGAGCAGCCCCAGCATTTT	CASSPRPEQPQHF
TRBV12-5	few	14	-	TRBJ2-2	TGTGCTAGTGCCCGGACAGAGAACACCGGGGAGCTGTTTTTT	CASARTENTGELFF